Here is one T cell receptor beta chain with its context. CDR1 is SGHRS, CDR2 YFSETQ, per germline. CDR3 size: 18 residues. Trimming at V came to 1 base and at J to 0 bases, leaving 12 bases not matched to a gene. Clones were read by immunoSEQ multiplex PCR, and TCRdb kept only the in-frame ones, dropping some. Counted here are about 15,000 clones, approximately 85% occurring once; the ten biggest clones make up approximately 4.2%. The data were obtained in a study of T cells in localized non-small cell lung cancer. The sequence was obtained from a woman aged 35-75 years with stage I lung adenocarcinoma. Specimen: peripheral blood, collected before any cancer treatment. The rearrangement links TRBV5-1 to TRBJ2-7, with 8 bases aligning to TRBD2. The CDR3 loop reads CASSLNARLAGNSYEQYF. The CDR3 DNA is TGCGCCAGCAGCTTGAATGCCCGATTAGCGGGGAACTCCTACGAGCAGTACTTC. Full variable domain (remainder filled in from reference TRBV5-1 and TRBJ2-7): KAGVTQTPRYLIKTRGQQVTLSCSPISGHRSVSWYQQTPGQGLQFLFEYFSETQRNKGNFPGRFSGRQFSNSRSEMNVSTLELGDSALYLCASSLNARLAGNSYEQYFGPGTRLTVT.